The present T cell receptor beta chain was sequenced within a study of blood T cells in healthy people across ages. Roughly 10 milliliters of peripheral blood were drawn from each donor. This clonotype has ten or more counts. Its specificity is unknown. The CDR3 consists of 15 residues. Germline V gene lookup returns CDR1 SQVTM and CDR2 ANQGSEA. V lost 1 base, J lost 7 bases, and 8 bases stayed unmatched. Study-wide findings and caveats: It was the long-lived donors that had more naive CD4+ cells and higher diversity than aged donors.

A second PCR of roughly 7 to 11 cycles used a sample-barcoded 5' primer and a J-beta primer mix. Each of the cDNA molecules was tagged by a template-switch adaptor with 12 random nucleotides. Each CDR3 protein is one row after TCRdb ran MiXCR on the 5' RACE reads. The sample lists approximately 1,000,000 distinct CDR3 sequences; around two fifths were seen once. The chain carries TRBV29-1 and TRBJ2-3; 10 nucleotides agree with TRBD2. Sequencing was carried out using blood. The receptor's source is a man aged 18 to 30 in good health. The CDR3 here is CSVEGFTSGDYTQYF. As DNA, the CDR3 is TGCAGCGTTGAAGGCTTTACTAGCGGGGATTATACGCAGTATTTT.